This T cell receptor beta chain was sequenced for a study of blood T cell repertoires in COVID-19. CDR1 and CDR2 (germline): LNHDA, SQIVND (reference sequence). CDR3 length: 15 residues. V lost 2 bases to trimming and J lost 1 base, with 11 bases between them. Assay used: immunoSEQ multiplex PCR; TCRdb lists only in-frame clones, some missing. The data hold roughly 300,000 clones, with about 83% observed a single time. The gene calls are TRBV19 and TRBJ1-1, with D perhaps TRBD1 (6 bases). This TCR came from a woman in her forties or fifties with acute or convalescent COVID-19. Sequenced material: peripheral blood. The CDR3 is CASSITQTGNTEAFF. The CDR3 coding sequence is TGTGCCAGTAGTATAACTCAGACAGGGAACACTGAAGCTTTCTTT.